This passage covers 3 T cell receptor beta chains from one sample sequenced in a study of human T cells and chemical hapten exposure. Unfractionated whole blood was the source from which total RNA was extracted. TCRdb called the 5' RACE reads again in MiXCR, with one record for every CDR3 protein. The data show 130,000 or so distinct CDR3 sequences, about 4% seen once. The receptors derive from a female donor in good health.

The chain joins TRBV5-4 to TRBJ1-1, with D possibly being TRBD1 (5 bases). The germline V and J ends were trimmed by 4 bases and 5 bases, with 15 bases remaining between them. The CDR3 is 14 residues long. Germline CDR1 is SGHNT and CDR2 is YYREEE (reference sequence). The CDR3 bases are TGTGCCAGCAGCGTGGGTTCGTGGGGGACTGAAGCTTTCTTT. Residues: CASSVGSWGTEAFF.

There are many counts of this clonotype. The chain links TRBV20-1 to TRBJ2-3; 12 bases map to TRBD2. The V and J ends lost 0 bases and 5 bases, in that order; junction bases with no gene match: 6. This CDR3 comprises 16 residues. Per germline, CDR1 DFQATT and CDR2 SNEGSKA (reference sequence). CDR3 in DNA: TGCAGTGCTAGAGACCCTAGCGGGGGGGCGGGAGATACGCAGTATTTT. This sequence encodes CSARDPSGGAGDTQYF.

This clonotype has a count of ten or more. This chain connects TRBV7-3 to TRBJ2-2; D perhaps matches TRBD2 (6 bases). CDR3 length: 14 residues. V lost 5 bases, J lost 5 bases, and 12 bases lay in between. The germline gives CDR1 SGHTA, CDR2 FQGTGA. CDR3 sequence: CASSVGGGTGELFF. CDR3 in DNA: TGTGCCAGCAGCGTGGGAGGAGGGACCGGGGAGCTGTTTTTT.